This TCR beta chain was found in a study of CD4 T cells in relation to SARS-CoV-2 and coronaviruses. Background on the study: Crossreactive spike epitopes shared across donors were mapped to their HLA restriction. Study-level results: Samples before the pandemic and after infection were not matched within any donor. SARS-CoV-2-driven expansion was significantly weaker in crossreactive than monoreactive clones.

Note on this clone: No antigen is known for it.

The CDR3 spans 13 residues. Germline assignment: CDR1 ENHRY and CDR2 SYGVKD. Trimming shortened V by 5 bases and J by 8 bases, and 12 bases separated the two germline ends. Method: immunoSEQ multiplex PCR; TCRdb's copy keeps in-frame clones and lacks some. This table has 30,000 to 45,000 clones, approximately 87% appearing once. The sample was memory CD4+ T cells from PBMCs. The J gene is TRBJ1-4, the V gene TRBV10-3; TRBD1 might be the D (5 bases). This TCR came from an adult with COVID-19. The CDR3 nucleotides read TGTGCCATCAGTCCAGGGACGGGGGAAAAACTGTTTTTT. Its translation: CAISPGTGEKLFF.